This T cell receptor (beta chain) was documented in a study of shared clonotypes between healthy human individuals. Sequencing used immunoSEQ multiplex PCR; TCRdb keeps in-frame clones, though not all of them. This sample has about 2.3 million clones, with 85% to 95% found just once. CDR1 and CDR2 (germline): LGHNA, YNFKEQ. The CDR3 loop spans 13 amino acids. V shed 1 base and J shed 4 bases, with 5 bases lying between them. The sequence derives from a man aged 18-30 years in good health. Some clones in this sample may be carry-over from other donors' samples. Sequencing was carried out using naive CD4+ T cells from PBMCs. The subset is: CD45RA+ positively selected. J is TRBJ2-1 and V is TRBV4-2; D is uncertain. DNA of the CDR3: TGTGCCAGCAGCCAAGTGGAGTACAATGAGCAGTTCTTC. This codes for CASSQVEYNEQFF.